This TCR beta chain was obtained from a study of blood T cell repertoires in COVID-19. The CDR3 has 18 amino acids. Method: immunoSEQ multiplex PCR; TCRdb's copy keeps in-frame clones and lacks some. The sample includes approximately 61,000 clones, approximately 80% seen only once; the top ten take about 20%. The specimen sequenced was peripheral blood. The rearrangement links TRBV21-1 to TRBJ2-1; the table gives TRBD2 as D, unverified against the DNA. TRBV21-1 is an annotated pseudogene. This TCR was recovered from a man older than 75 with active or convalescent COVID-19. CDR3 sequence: CASSKTPILAGGGSEQFF. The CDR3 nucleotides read TGTGCCAGCAGCAAAACTCCGATATTAGCGGGAGGGGGGAGTGAGCAGTTCTTC.